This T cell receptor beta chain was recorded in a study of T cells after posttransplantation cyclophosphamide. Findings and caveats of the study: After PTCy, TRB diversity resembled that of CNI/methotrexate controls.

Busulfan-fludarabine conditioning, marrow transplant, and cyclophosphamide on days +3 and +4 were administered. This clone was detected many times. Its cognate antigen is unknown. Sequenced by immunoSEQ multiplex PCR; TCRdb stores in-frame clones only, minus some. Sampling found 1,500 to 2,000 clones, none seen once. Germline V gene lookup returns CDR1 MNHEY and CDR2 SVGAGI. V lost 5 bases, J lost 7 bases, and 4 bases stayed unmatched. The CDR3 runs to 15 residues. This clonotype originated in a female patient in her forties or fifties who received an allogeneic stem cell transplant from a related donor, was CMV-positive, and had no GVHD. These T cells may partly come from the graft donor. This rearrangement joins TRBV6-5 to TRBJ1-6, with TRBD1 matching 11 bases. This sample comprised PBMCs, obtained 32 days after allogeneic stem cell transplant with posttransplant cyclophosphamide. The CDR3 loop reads CASSRGQGVNSPLHF. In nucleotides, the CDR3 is TGTGCCAGCAGTAGGGGACAGGGGGTAAATTCACCCCTCCACTTT.